Listed below are T cell receptor beta chains from one sample, sequenced in a study of T cell changes during pregnancy in multiple sclerosis. Measured with immunoSEQ multiplex PCR; TCRdb has only the in-frame clones, and not every one. Here the sample spans about 43,000 clones, roughly 88% being singletons. The starting material was peripheral blood, obtained in the second trimester of pregnancy. The receptors here all came from a female donor in good health, enrolled as a control in a pregnancy study. The CDR3 runs from the conserved cysteine through the conserved F or W. The D gene is left open where the match is weak. Size is omitted from some rows. Given values are once, few, many or a class for expanded clones.

D gene	clone size	V gene	J gene	CDR3 protein	CDR3 DNA
TRBD1	-	TRBV18	TRBJ2-7	CASSPPDRAYEQYF	TGTGCCAGCTCACCACCAGACAGGGCTTACGAGCAGTACTTC
-	-	TRBV27	TRBJ2-2	CASSLRGANTGELFF	TGTGCCAGCAGTTTACGAGGAGCGAACACCGGGGAGCTGTTTTTT
-	-	TRBV5-4	TRBJ2-2	CASSLEEGRGGELFF	TGTGCCAGCAGCTTGGAGGAGGGGCGGGGAGGGGAGCTGTTTTTT
TRBD1	-	TRBV5-4	TRBJ2-6	CASSADRGLGSGANVLTF	TGTGCCAGCAGCGCTGACAGGGGGCTTGGTAGTGGGGCCAACGTCCTGACTTTC
TRBD1	-	TRBV5-6	TRBJ1-5	CASSSGTGVQPQHF	TGTGCCAGCAGCTCCGGGACAGGGGTTCAGCCCCAGCATTTT
TRBD1	-	TRBV7-9	TRBJ1-2	CASSLEPTGTAYGYTF	TGTGCCAGCAGCTTAGAGCCGACAGGGACTGCGTATGGCTACACCTTC
TRBD1	-	TRBV27	TRBJ2-3	CATRPLPGQGKDTQYF	TGTGCCACCAGACCTCTACCGGGACAGGGAAAAGATACGCAGTATTTT
TRBD1	-	TRBV2	TRBJ1-1	CASRIEGANTEAFF	TGTGCCAGCCGAATCGAGGGGGCGAACACTGAAGCTTTCTTT
TRBD2	-	TRBV6-1	TRBJ2-1	CASSTTSGSGFEQFF	TGTGCCAGCAGTACAACTAGCGGGAGCGGTTTTGAGCAGTTCTTC
-	-	TRBV13	TRBJ1-1	CASSLDQGFAEAFF	TGTGCCAGCAGCTTGGATCAGGGTTTTGCTGAAGCTTTCTTT
-	medium-sized	TRBV6-4	TRBJ1-5	CASSEGGRRMGNQPQHF	TGTGCCAGCAGTGAGGGAGGGAGAAGGATGGGCAATCAGCCCCAGCATTTT
TRBD1	once	TRBV9	TRBJ1-2	CASSVGGDRGRSGYTF	TGTGCCAGCAGCGTAGGTGGGGACAGGGGGCGAAGTGGCTACACCTTC
TRBD2	-	TRBV2	TRBJ2-1	CATAGTSGINEQFF	TGTGCCACCGCCGGGACTAGCGGGATCAATGAGCAGTTCTTC
-	-	TRBV7-8	TRBJ1-2	CASSLEEGNYGYTF	TGTGCCAGCAGCTTAGAGGAGGGGAACTATGGCTACACCTTC
-	-	TRBV27	TRBJ1-4	CASSLTRGSNEKLFF	TGTGCCAGCAGTTTAACCCGGGGTAGCAATGAAAAACTGTTTTTT
TRBD1	once	TRBV4-2	TRBJ1-5	CASSQGGTGDSNQPQHF	TGTGCCAGCAGCCAAGGTGGGACAGGAGATAGCAATCAGCCCCAGCATTTT
-	-	TRBV10-3	TRBJ1-2	CAISETQGNSYGYTF	TGTGCCATCAGTGAGACCCAGGGAAATAGCTATGGCTACACCTTC
TRBD1	-	TRBV2	TRBJ2-3	CASSPPGQDRDTQYF	TGTGCCAGCAGTCCCCCGGGACAGGACCGAGATACGCAGTATTTT
TRBD2	-	TRBV2	TRBJ2-1	CASKPGASGGIYNEQFF	TGTGCCAGCAAACCCGGGGCTAGCGGGGGGATTTACAATGAGCAGTTCTTC
-	-	TRBV4-3	TRBJ2-7	CASSQTGTPSSYEQYF	TGCGCCAGCAGCCAGACCGGGACTCCGAGCTCCTACGAGCAGTACTTC
-	-	TRBV7-8	TRBJ2-1	CASSPSRVGPGNEQFF	TGTGCCAGCAGCCCCTCCCGGGTAGGCCCGGGCAATGAGCAGTTCTTC
TRBD2	-	TRBV11-2	TRBJ2-5	CASSFLAGPQETQYF	TGTGCCAGCAGCTTCCTAGCGGGACCCCAAGAGACCCAGTACTTC
-	once	TRBV10-3	TRBJ1-2	CAISAEGIGYGYTF	TGTGCCATCAGTGCGGAGGGGATTGGCTATGGCTACACCTTC
-	-	TRBV7-9	TRBJ2-7	CASSLSGIAEQYF	TGTGCCAGCAGCTTATCCGGGATCGCCGAGCAGTACTTC
-	-	TRBV12-5	TRBJ2-3	CASGSPPRGPFYTDTQYF	TGTGCTAGTGGTTCCCCCCCGCGGGGGCCCTTTTATACAGATACGCAGTATTTT
TRBD1	-	TRBV14	TRBJ1-2	CASSLRRGQADGYTF	TGTGCCAGCAGCCTAAGACGAGGACAGGCGGATGGCTACACCTTC
-	-	TRBV6-5	TRBJ2-3	CASSYSAGVSTDTQYF	TGTGCCAGCAGTTACTCGGCAGGGGTGAGCACAGATACGCAGTATTTT
-	-	TRBV6-1	TRBJ1-3	CASTVGGAQGNTIYF	TGTGCCAGCACCGTAGGAGGGGCGCAGGGAAACACCATATATTTT
TRBD1	-	TRBV6-4	TRBJ2-1	CASSERTGGYNEQFF	TGTGCCAGCAGTGAACGAACAGGGGGCTACAATGAGCAGTTCTTC
-	-	TRBV29-1	TRBJ1-3	CSVGSGPGNTIYF	TGCAGCGTTGGGTCAGGTCCAGGAAACACCATATATTTT
-	-	TRBV11-3	TRBJ2-7	CASSLEPNRVYEQYF	TGTGCCAGCAGCTTAGAACCAAACCGGGTATACGAGCAGTACTTC
TRBD2	-	TRBV5-1	TRBJ2-2	CASSFPGGYTGELFF	TGCGCCAGCAGCTTTCCGGGGGGATATACCGGGGAGCTGTTTTTT
-	-	TRBV19	TRBJ1-2	CASSIDGKTGLGYTF	TGTGCCAGTAGTATAGATGGGAAAACAGGGCTTGGCTACACCTTC
TRBD2	-	TRBV5-1	TRBJ2-1	CASSWGLAGADEQFF	TGCGCCAGCAGCTGGGGACTAGCGGGAGCGGATGAGCAGTTCTTC
-	-	TRBV7-2	TRBJ2-3	CASSDGGLLTDTQYF	TGTGCCAGCAGCGACGGAGGACTCCTCACAGATACGCAGTATTTT
-	-	TRBV9	TRBJ2-1	CASTSQGASYNEQFF	TGTGCCAGCACTTCTCAGGGCGCCTCCTACAATGAGCAGTTCTTC
TRBD1	-	TRBV6-4	TRBJ2-3	CASSVDPTGAKNTQYF	TGTGCCAGCAGTGTCGATCCGACAGGGGCGAAAAATACGCAGTATTTT
TRBD1	once	TRBV29-1	TRBJ1-2	CSVADTGEGYTF	TGCAGCGTTGCAGATACAGGGGAAGGCTACACCTTC
TRBD2	-	TRBV25-1	TRBJ2-5	CASREFGGGWETQYF	TGTGCCAGCAGGGAATTCGGGGGGGGGTGGGAGACCCAGTACTTC
TRBD2	-	TRBV2	TRBJ2-7	CASSEGRELGEQYF	TGTGCCAGCAGTGAAGGGCGGGAGCTTGGCGAGCAGTACTTC
TRBD2	-	TRBV11-2	TRBJ2-7	CASSNGGYEQYF	TGTGCCAGCAGCAACGGGGGGTACGAGCAGTACTTC
-	-	TRBV6-1	TRBJ1-1	CASRASMNTEAFF	TGTGCCAGCAGGGCCTCAATGAACACTGAAGCTTTCTTT
-	-	TRBV15	TRBJ2-3	CEPRCGDTGGSTDTQYF	TGCGAACCACGGTGTGGGGACACCGGGGGGTCCACAGATACGCAGTATTTT
TRBD2	-	TRBV27	TRBJ2-1	CASSVGTSGVNEQFF	TGTGCCAGCAGCGTCGGGACTAGCGGCGTCAATGAGCAGTTCTTC
-	-	TRBV7-9	TRBJ1-3	CASSADRSSGNTIYF	TGTGCCAGCAGCGCCGACAGGAGCTCTGGAAACACCATATATTTT
TRBD1	once	TRBV11-3	TRBJ2-1	CASSDTGTGKAEQFF	TGTGCCAGCAGCGATACCGGGACAGGGAAAGCTGAGCAGTTCTTC
TRBD2	-	TRBV7-8	TRBJ2-5	CASSFRPSGGAEQETQYF	TGTGCCAGCAGCTTTAGGCCTAGCGGGGGGGCCGAGCAAGAGACCCAGTACTTC
TRBD1	-	TRBV27	TRBJ2-7	CASSSRDRVYEQYF	TGTGCCAGCAGCTCAAGGGACAGGGTGTATGAGCAGTACTTC
TRBD1	-	TRBV5-4	TRBJ2-3	CASRKQGALVGDTQYF	TGTGCCAGCAGAAAACAGGGGGCCCTCGTGGGAGATACGCAGTATTTT
-	-	TRBV18	TRBJ1-1	CASSMADTEAFF	TGTGCCAGCTCAATGGCAGACACTGAAGCTTTCTTT
-	-	TRBV6-5	TRBJ1-1	CASSPGGAITEAFF	TGTGCCAGCAGTCCGGGGGGGGCGATCACTGAAGCTTTCTTT
-	-	TRBV7-8	TRBJ2-5	CASSFRGSGETQYF	TGTGCCAGCAGCTTCCGGGGTTCGGGGGAGACCCAGTACTTC
TRBD2	-	TRBV19	TRBJ2-5	CASSPSLAGGETQYF	TGTGCCAGTAGTCCGAGCCTAGCGGGTGGGGAGACCCAGTACTTC
-	-	TRBV15	TRBJ2-7	CATSRERGHNYEQYF	TGTGCCACCAGCAGAGAACGGGGACATAACTACGAGCAGTACTTC
-	-	TRBV2	TRBJ1-3	CASSVISSRAGNTIYF	TGTGCCAGCAGTGTGATTAGTAGTCGCGCTGGAAACACCATATATTTT
TRBD1	-	TRBV11-2	TRBJ2-3	CASSSRGSTDTQYF	TGTGCCAGCAGCTCCAGGGGGAGCACAGATACGCAGTATTTT
TRBD1	-	TRBV7-9	TRBJ2-3	CASSLGTVTDTQYF	TGTGCCAGCAGCTTGGGGACAGTTACAGATACGCAGTATTTT
TRBD1	-	TRBV29-1	TRBJ2-7	CGAGDRSYEQYF	TGCGGTGCAGGGGACAGGAGCTACGAGCAGTACTTC